A selection of T cell receptor beta chains follows, all from one sample in a study of blood T cell repertoires in COVID-19. Generated by immunoSEQ multiplex PCR, the TCRdb table keeps only in-frame clones and is missing some. Of approximately 300,000 clones in the sample, nearly 90% were seen once. Material for sequencing was PBMCs or T cells enriched from blood (not recorded which). These receptors were collected from a woman aged 25 to 45 who had recovered from COVID-19. The CDR3 runs from the conserved cysteine through the conserved F or W. The D gene is left open where the match is weak. Clone size appears in some rows only: once, few, many, or a class for an expanded clone.

d_call j_call clone_size v_call cdr3_nt cdr3_aa
TRBD1 TRBJ2-1 - TRBV5-1 TGCGCCAGCACCTTCGACGGGACAGGGTTTAGGGGTGAGCAGTTCTTC CASTFDGTGFRGEQFF
- TRBJ1-3 - TRBV15 TGTGCCACCAGCAGAGTGGGTTTTGGGGGGTCCTCTGGAAACACCATATATTTT CATSRVGFGGSSGNTIYF
- TRBJ2-5 - TRBV4-2 TGTGCCAGCAGCCGACTAGTTGAAGAGACCCAGTACTTC CASSRLVEETQYF
- TRBJ2-2 once TRBV12-5 TGTGCTAGTGGTTTGGTACCCCCGGGCGGGGAGCTGTTTTTT CASGLVPPGGELFF
TRBD1 TRBJ1-3 - TRBV13 TGTGCCAGCAGCACTTGGACAGGGGACTCTGGAAACACCATATATTTT CASSTWTGDSGNTIYF
TRBD2 TRBJ2-1 - TRBV5-4 TGTGCCAGCTTCGAGACTAGCAGTTACAATGAGCAGTTCTTC CASFETSSYNEQFF
TRBD1 TRBJ1-5 - TRBV28 TGTGCCAGCAGTTTAAGGGACAGATATCAGCCCCAGCATTTT CASSLRDRYQPQHF
TRBD1 TRBJ2-7 - TRBV5-1 TGCGCCAGCAGCCCTGTGGGACAGCCGTACGAGCAGTACTTC CASSPVGQPYEQYF
- TRBJ2-2 - TRBV2 TGTGCCAGCAGTGGGGGGGTTGGGGCCACCGGGGAGCTGTTTTTT CASSGGVGATGELFF
- TRBJ2-1 - TRBV11-3 TGTGCCAGCAGCTTAGAGACCCGACCTAGCGATGAGCAGTTCTTC CASSLETRPSDEQFF
- TRBJ2-2 - TRBV4-3 TGCGCCAGCAGCCAAGAAACCGGTGGCACCGGGGAGCTGTTTTTT CASSQETGGTGELFF
- TRBJ1-1 - TRBV30 TGTGCCTGGAGCGGGCGGGGCCGGTGGACTGAAGCTTTCTTT CAWSGRGRWTEAFF
TRBD1 TRBJ1-2 - TRBV5-1 TGCGCCAGCAGCTCGACAGGGGGCTTACCCTATGGCTACACCTTC CASSSTGGLPYGYTF
- TRBJ2-3 - TRBV7-9 TGTGCCAGCAGCTTAATTGGGGCTAGCACAGATACGCAGTATTTT CASSLIGASTDTQYF
- TRBJ2-2 - TRBV6-5 TGTGCCAGCAGTTACGGGACTCCGCAAATCACCGGGGAGCTGTTTTTT CASSYGTPQITGELFF
- TRBJ2-1 - TRBV5-4 TGTGCCAGCAGCTTAGATACAAGGAGCTCCTACAATGAGCAGTTCTTC CASSLDTRSSYNEQFF
- TRBJ2-7 - TRBV4-3 TGCGCCAGCAGCCAAGACCCGATCTCTACTAGGGAGCAGTACTTC CASSQDPISTREQYF
TRBD1 TRBJ1-1 - TRBV5-6 TGTGCCAGCAGCCGGTTACAGGGGTTGACTGAAGCTTTCTTT CASSRLQGLTEAFF
TRBD1 TRBJ1-2 once TRBV6-1 TGTGCCAGCAGTGAAGCTTTTAGCAGGGGGCTCTATGGCTACACCTTC CASSEAFSRGLYGYTF
TRBD1 TRBJ2-3 - TRBV5-5 TGTGCCAGCAGCGCGGACCGCCGGGGGCTCGGGACAGGGGGCACAGATACGCAGTATTTT CASSADRRGLGTGGTDTQYF
TRBD2 TRBJ2-1 - TRBV7-7 TGTGCTAGCAGCTTAGGGCTACTAGCGGGAGAGGGTGAGCAGTTCTTC CASSLGLLAGEGEQFF
- TRBJ1-5 - TRBV19 TGTGCCAGTAGTATTGGGGGGACCATCCAGCCCCAGCATTTT CASSIGGTIQPQHF
- TRBJ2-7 - TRBV28 TGTGCCAGCAGTTTATGGCTGGAGACCTACGAGCAGTACTTC CASSLWLETYEQYF
- TRBJ2-1 - TRBV5-1 TGCGCCAGCAGCTTGGTTTTACAGCGGTCCTACAATGAGCAGTTCTTC CASSLVLQRSYNEQFF
- TRBJ2-3 - TRBV21-1 TGTGCCAGCAGCAAACGGGGTAGCGGGAGTATAACAGATACGCAGTATTTT CASSKRGSGSITDTQYF
- TRBJ1-6 - TRBV18 TGTGCCAGCTCCCCCAATGAGGGCCAACACTCACCCCTCCACTTT CASSPNEGQHSPLHF
- TRBJ1-2 - TRBV6-5 TGTGCCAGCAGCCCGACAGACCACTATGGCTACACCTTC CASSPTDHYGYTF
- TRBJ2-2 - TRBV12-2 TGTGCAAGTCGCTTAGTAGTTAGACAGAGGACCGGGGAGCTGTTTTTT CASRLVVRQRTGELFF
- TRBJ2-1 - TRBV5-1 TGCGCCAGCAGCCCCAAGGGGCCGGGAGTATCCTACAATGAGCAGTTCTTC CASSPKGPGVSYNEQFF
TRBD2 TRBJ2-1 - TRBV19 TGTGCCTCTAGTAGAGCGGGAGGGCCGGATGGGGAGCAGTTCTTC CASSRAGGPDGEQFF
- TRBJ1-1 - TRBV11-2 TGTGCCAGCAGCCAAAAATTGAACACTGAAGCTTTCTTT CASSQKLNTEAFF
- TRBJ1-6 - TRBV18 TGTGCCAGCTCACCATATGCGAATTCACCCCTCCACTTT CASSPYANSPLHF
- TRBJ1-4 few TRBV27 TGTGCCAGCAGGGACTGGGGAGGCGATGAAAAACTGTTTTTT CASRDWGGDEKLFF
- TRBJ1-2 once TRBV5-1 TGCGCCAGCAGCTCTTCAGGGGAATATGGCTACACCTTC CASSSSGEYGYTF
- TRBJ2-1 - TRBV30 TGTGCCTGGAGTCCGCGGGGTTACAATGAGCAGTTCTTC CAWSPRGYNEQFF
- TRBJ2-2 - TRBV28 TGTGCCAGCAGTTCCACATATGACACCGGGGAGCTGTTTTTT CASSSTYDTGELFF
- TRBJ2-2 - TRBV5-6 TGTGCCAGCAGCCGTAGTGGGAGCGCAAGAACCGGGGAGCTGTTTTTT CASSRSGSARTGELFF
TRBD2 TRBJ2-1 - TRBV27 TGTGCCAGCAGTTCCACTAGCGGGAGTTGGGATGAGCAGTTCTTC CASSSTSGSWDEQFF
TRBD2 TRBJ2-3 - TRBV27 TGTGCCAGCAGTTCCCGACTAGCGAGTAGCACAGATACGCAGTATTTT CASSSRLASSTDTQYF
TRBD2 TRBJ2-3 - TRBV11-2 TGTGCCAGCAGCTCCGGACTAGCGGGAAAGAGATCCCGCACAGATACGCAGTATTTT CASSSGLAGKRSRTDTQYF
TRBD2 TRBJ2-1 once TRBV19 TGTGCCAGTAGTACTAAACTAGCGATTGAGTACAATGAGCAGTTCTTC CASSTKLAIEYNEQFF
- TRBJ2-3 - TRBV27 TGTGCCAGCAGTTTGCTCACCACTAGCACAGATACGCAGTATTTT CASSLLTTSTDTQYF
TRBD2 TRBJ2-1 - TRBV19 TGTGCCAGTAGTATAGGGGGAGCAGATAGCGGGAGACGATACAATGAGCAGTTCTTC CASSIGGADSGRRYNEQFF
- TRBJ2-6 - TRBV19 TGTGCCAGTAGTAATCTTATGTCCTCTGGGGCCAACGTCCTGACTTTC CASSNLMSSGANVLTF
TRBD2 TRBJ2-7 - TRBV6-5 TGTGCCAGCAGTTACGTAGCGGGTAGTATATACGAGCAGTACTTC CASSYVAGSIYEQYF
- TRBJ2-7 once TRBV7-2 TGTGCCAGCAGCCCCGGGGGTAGCGGCTCCTACGAGCAGTACTTC CASSPGGSGSYEQYF
- TRBJ2-7 - TRBV3-1/TRBV3-2 TGTGCCAGCAGCCCGGTTGTGAGGCAAGAGCAGTACTTC CASSPVVRQEQYF
TRBD1 TRBJ1-2 - TRBV30 TGTGCCTGGAGTGGACAGGGGGAAAACTATGGCTACACCTTC CAWSGQGENYGYTF
- TRBJ1-2 - TRBV28 TGTGCCAGCAGTTTATACATCCCAGGGTATGGCTACACCTTC CASSLYIPGYGYTF
- TRBJ2-7 - TRBV21-1 TGTGCCAGCAGCAAAGAAAAGGGACAGGGGTACGAGCAGTACTTC CASSKEKGQGYEQYF
TRBD2 TRBJ2-5 - TRBV5-8 TGTGCCAGCAGCTTTGACGGGGAGGGGGAGACCCAGTACTTC CASSFDGEGETQYF
- TRBJ2-5 - TRBV24-1 TGTGCCACCAGAGGTAACACCCTCGGAGGAGAGACCCAGTACTTC CATRGNTLGGETQYF
TRBD1 TRBJ1-2 - TRBV5-4 TGTGCCAGCAGCCCTCCCGGGACAGGGGTTCTCCACTATGGCTACACCTTC CASSPPGTGVLHYGYTF
TRBD2 TRBJ2-1 - TRBV5-1 TGCGCCAGCAGGGGGACTAGCGGGAGCATCTACAATGAGCAGTTCTTC CASRGTSGSIYNEQFF
TRBD1 TRBJ2-2 - TRBV10-1 TGCGCCAGCAGTGAGACGGGACAGGGGTACACCGGGGAGCTGTTTTTT CASSETGQGYTGELFF
TRBD2 TRBJ2-7 once TRBV6-2/TRBV6-3 TGTGCCAGCACCCCATTTGGGGGGGGTCCCTACGAGCAGTACTTC CASTPFGGGPYEQYF
TRBD1 TRBJ1-5 once TRBV30 TGTGCCTGGAGTCGGGACAGCTATAATCAGCCCCAGCATTTT CAWSRDSYNQPQHF